These 8 T cell receptor beta chains share one sample of origin, sequenced in a study of technical replicates of blood from a handful of donors. Method: immunoSEQ multiplex PCR; TCRdb's copy keeps in-frame clones and lacks some. This table holds over 85,000 clones, 90% to 97% found once. The sample consisted of T cells isolated from PBMCs. These receptors originate from a human donor in good health.

The chain uses TRBV9 and TRBJ2-1; no definite D call. Trimming cost V 0 bases and J 8 bases, with 6 bases left between them. CDR1 is SGDLS and CDR2 is YYNGEE in the germline V gene. The CDR3 extends over 12 amino acids. In nucleotides, the CDR3 is TGTGCCAGCAGCGTAGGAGAGTATGAGCAGTTCTTC. It translates to CASSVGEYEQFF.

The chain recombines TRBV5-6 with TRBJ2-5, with TRBD1 matching 9 bases. The CDR3 is 15 amino acids. The ends lost 0 bases at V and 2 bases at J; junction bases unmatched: 2. Germline V gene sequence: CDR1 SGHDT, CDR2 YYEEEE. CDR3 coding DNA: TGTGCCAGCAGCTTGGAGGGGACAGGGCAAGAGACCCAGTACTTC. Its protein is CASSLEGTGQETQYF.

In DNA, the CDR3 is TGTGCCAGTCGAGGCGGGACAGGGGGCTACGAGCAGTACTTC. It is translated as CASRGGTGGYEQYF. The V call is TRBV2, the J call TRBJ2-7, with 11 bases that match TRBD1. Germline CDR1 is SNHLY and CDR2 is FYNNEI. This CDR3 is 14 amino acids long. V dropped 9 bases and J dropped 3; count of bases not matched to a gene: 7.

The chain has TRBV27 and TRBJ1-1, with no clear D. The CDR3 has 13 residues. With 3 bases removed from V and 7 bases from J, the gap between germline ends came to 12 bases. Germline lookup yields CDR1 MNHEY and CDR2 SMNVEV (reference sequence). The CDR3 is CASSFTGRDEAFF. DNA for the CDR3: TGTGCCAGCAGTTTCACCGGACGGGATGAAGCTTTCTTT.

The chain recombines TRBV9 with TRBJ2-7; 7 nucleotides align to TRBD2. The CDR3 is 16 amino acids. From germline, CDR1 is SGDLS and CDR2 YYNGEE. Trimming cost V 3 bases and J 0 bases; bases outside gene matches: 9. The CDR3 protein is CASSAGTTSSSYEQYF. In DNA form, the CDR3 reads TGTGCCAGCAGCGCCGGGACTACCTCGAGCTCCTACGAGCAGTACTTC. Drawing the rest from reference TRBV9 and TRBJ2-7, the complete variable domain is DSGVTQTPKHLITATGQRVTLRCSPRSGDLSVYWYQQSLDQGLQFLIQYYNGEERAKGNILERFSAQQFPDLHSELNLSSLELGDSALYFCASSAGTTSSSYEQYFGPGTRLTVT.

The chain joins TRBV28 to TRBJ1-2; 7 bases are shared with TRBD1. The germline CDR1 and CDR2 sequences are MDHEN and SYDVKM. This CDR3 has 15 residues. Trimming at V came to 4 bases and at J to 4 bases, leaving 9 bases not matched to a gene. In nucleotides, the CDR3 is TGTGCCAGCAGTTCTACAGGGGAGCATTCCTATGGCTACACCTTC. Translation gives CASSSTGEHSYGYTF.

V gene TRBV19 combines with J gene TRBJ2-7; D possibly corresponds to TRBD1 (5 bases). Trimming removed 6 bases at V and 2 bases at J, with 17 bases between. This CDR3 contains 15 residues. From germline, CDR1 is LNHDA and CDR2 SQIVND (reference sequence). As DNA, the CDR3 is TGTGCCAGTAGCCTGGGGCAAAATACCCCCTACGAGCAGTACTTC. This codes for CASSLGQNTPYEQYF.

The chain joins TRBV19 to TRBJ1-4; D possibly corresponds to TRBD1 (5 bases). The germline V gene has CDR1 LNHDA and CDR2 SQIVND (reference sequence). V lost 5 bases to trimming and J lost 4 bases, with 11 bases between them. The CDR3 length is 14 residues. The CDR3 DNA is TGTGCCAGTAGTCCAGGGTTTAATAATGAAAAACTGTTTTTT. Translated, it gives CASSPGFNNEKLFF.